Shown below are 10 T cell receptor beta chains from a single sample sequenced in a study of blood T cell repertoires in COVID-19. TCRdb's table, derived via immunoSEQ multiplex PCR, lists solely in-frame clones and lacks some. The repertoire holds 150,000 to 200,000 clones, with 86% as singletons. Input material: peripheral blood. The receptors originated from a woman between 55 and 75 years old with COVID-19, enrolled during active disease.

The chain carries TRBV28 and TRBJ1-1; the D gene is possibly TRBD1 (5 bases). The ends were cut back, 6 bases at V and 9 bases at J, with 23 bases in the middle. The CDR3 contains 15 residues. Germline CDR1 is MDHEN and CDR2 is SYDVKM. The CDR3 DNA reads as TGTGCCAGCAGCATTATGGAACAGGTCGGGAGTAAAGCTTTCTTT. This encodes CASSIMEQVGSKAFF.

The chain combines TRBV6-5 with TRBJ1-2; tentative D call: TRBD1 (6 bases). V was trimmed by 6 bases and J by 1 base, leaving 15 bases between them. Per germline, CDR1 MNHEY and CDR2 SVGAGI. The CDR3 covers 15 residues. The DNA for the CDR3 is TGTGCCAGCAGAAGGATGGGACAAGGTAACTATGGCTACACCTTC. Residues: CASRRMGQGNYGYTF.

The J gene is TRBJ2-5, the V gene TRBV6-2 or TRBV6-3; weak D call: TRBD2 (5 bases). Between the trimmed V and J ends, which lost 6 bases and 0 bases, there was a span of 20 bases. The CDR3 sequence is 17 residues long. The germline V gene encodes CDR1 MNHEY and CDR2 SVGEGT. CDR3 loop: CASSPSRARAYQETQYF. The CDR3 DNA reads as TGTGCCAGCAGCCCCTCGCGGGCTAGGGCGTACCAAGAGACCCAGTACTTC.

The J gene is TRBJ2-7, the V gene TRBV5-4, with TRBD1 identical over 7 bases. In germline, CDR1 is SGHNT, CDR2 YYREEE (reference sequence). V shed 4 bases, J shed 0 bases, and the junction held 10 bases outside the gene matches. CDR3 length equals 16 residues. The CDR3 DNA reads TGTGCCAGCAGCGCGAGGAGAAGGACAGGCTCCTACGAGCAGTACTTC. Translating gives CASSARRRTGSYEQYF.

This chain connects TRBV4-1 to TRBJ2-7, with 9 positions matching TRBD2. The CDR3 length is 16 residues. J gave up 7 bases and V 2 bases, and 12 bases lay outside the gene matches. Germline V gives CDR1 MGHRA, CDR2 YSYEKL. Here the CDR3 reads CASSQRSGLAGFEQYF. DNA of the CDR3: TGCGCCAGCAGCCAACGGAGTGGTCTAGCGGGATTTGAGCAGTACTTC.

The chain has TRBV30 and TRBJ2-7; 8 bases agree with TRBD2. This CDR3 contains 12 residues. J gave up 1 base and V 7 bases, and 3 bases lay outside the gene matches. Germline assignment: CDR1 GTSNPN and CDR2 SVGIG (reference sequence). CDR3 region: CAYSGISYEQYF. The CDR3 DNA follows: TGTGCCTATAGCGGGATTTCCTACGAGCAGTACTTC.

This chain connects TRBV5-6 to TRBJ1-6, with no clear D. The germline V and J ends were trimmed by 6 bases and 6 bases, with 19 bases remaining between them. Germline values: CDR1 SGHDT, CDR2 YYEEEE. The CDR3 is 16 amino acids. The CDR3 spells CASTMVGDSSNSPLHF. The CDR3 DNA sequence: TGTGCCAGCACCATGGTCGGGGATAGTTCTAATTCACCCCTCCACTTT.

The V gene is TRBV20-1, the J gene TRBJ2-7; 7 bases match TRBD2. V lost 3 bases, J lost 9 bases, and 5 bases stayed unmatched. This CDR3 has 11 residues. Germline CDR1 and CDR2: DFQATT and SNEGSKA (reference sequence). The CDR3 DNA is TGCAGTGCTAGTCAGCGGGAAGGGCAGTACTTC. Translating it yields CSASQREGQYF.

This clone was seen only a few times. The chain links TRBV6-2 or TRBV6-3 to TRBJ2-7; 10 nucleotides align to TRBD1. J was trimmed by 2 bases and V by 0 bases; bases with no gene match: 7. This CDR3 is built from 17 residues. Germline loops: CDR1 MNHEY, CDR2 SVGEGT. The CDR3 is CASSYSTDRGMTYEQYF. CDR3 in DNA: TGTGCCAGCAGTTACTCGACGGACAGGGGGATGACCTACGAGCAGTACTTC.

This clone was seen a handful of times. The genes are TRBV4-3 and TRBJ1-1; TRBD1 matches 7 bases. The V and J ends lost 0 bases and 3 bases, in that order; junction bases with no gene match: 7. This CDR3 has 16 amino acids. Germline CDR1 and CDR2: LGHNA and YSLEER. The CDR3 DNA is TGCGCCAGCAGCCAAGATCGAACAGGGGACGACACTGAAGCTTTCTTT. Its translation: CASSQDRTGDDTEAFF.